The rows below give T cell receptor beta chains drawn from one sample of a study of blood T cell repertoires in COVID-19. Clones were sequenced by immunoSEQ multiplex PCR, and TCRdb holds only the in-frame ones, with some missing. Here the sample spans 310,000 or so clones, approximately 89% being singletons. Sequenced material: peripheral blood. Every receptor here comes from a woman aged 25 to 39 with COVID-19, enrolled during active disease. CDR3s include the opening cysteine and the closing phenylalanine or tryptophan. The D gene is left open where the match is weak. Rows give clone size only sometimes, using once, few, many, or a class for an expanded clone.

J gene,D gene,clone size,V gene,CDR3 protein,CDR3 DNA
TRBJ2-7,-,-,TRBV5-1,CASSFSGLLSYEQYF,TGCGCCAGCAGCTTCTCCGGACTGCTATCCTACGAGCAGTACTTC
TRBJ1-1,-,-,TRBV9,CATQTGQMNTEAFF,TGTGCCACACAAACGGGACAAATGAACACTGAAGCTTTCTTT
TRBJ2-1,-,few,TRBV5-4,CASSLTRGGNEQFF,TGTGCCAGCAGCTTGACGAGGGGGGGCAATGAGCAGTTCTTC
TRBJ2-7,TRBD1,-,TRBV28,CASSPTGGSSYEQYF,TGTGCCAGCAGTCCGACAGGGGGCAGCTCCTACGAGCAGTACTTC
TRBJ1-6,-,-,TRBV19,CASSGNSPLHF,TGTGCCAGTAGCGGGAATTCACCCCTCCACTTT
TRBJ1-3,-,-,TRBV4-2,CASSQAGDGNTIYF,TGTGCCAGCAGCCAAGCAGGGGACGGAAACACCATATATTTT
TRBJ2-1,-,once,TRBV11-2,CASSLDLGPTNEQFF,TGTGCCAGCAGCTTAGATCTAGGTCCTACCAATGAGCAGTTCTTC
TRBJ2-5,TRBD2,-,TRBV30,CAWSVASGRAAETQYF,TGTGCCTGGAGTGTGGCTAGCGGGAGGGCTGCGGAGACCCAGTACTTC
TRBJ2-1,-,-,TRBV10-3,CAIGIAAYNEQFF,TGTGCCATCGGGATAGCGGCATACAATGAGCAGTTCTTC
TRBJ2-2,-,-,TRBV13,CASSLVRVATAGELFF,TGTGCCAGCAGCTTAGTCCGGGTAGCCACGGCCGGGGAGCTGTTTTTT
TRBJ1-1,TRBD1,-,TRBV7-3,CASSPRQGNTEAFF,TGTGCCAGCAGCCCTCGACAGGGGAACACTGAAGCTTTCTTT
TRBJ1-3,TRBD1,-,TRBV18,CASSLGQGSGNTIYF,TGTGCCAGCTCACTCGGACAGGGGTCTGGAAACACCATATATTTT
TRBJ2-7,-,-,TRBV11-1,CASSFTGLYYEQYF,TGTGCCAGCAGCTTCACGGGACTTTACTACGAGCAGTACTTC
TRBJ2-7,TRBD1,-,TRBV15,CATRDPGQGLSYEQYF,TGTGCCACCAGAGATCCGGGACAGGGGCTTTCCTACGAGCAGTACTTC
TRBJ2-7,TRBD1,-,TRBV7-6,CASSLDGTGTGEQYF,TGTGCCAGCAGCTTAGACGGGACAGGGACTGGGGAGCAGTACTTC
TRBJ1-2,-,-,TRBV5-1,CASSLAQDYGYTF,TGCGCCAGCAGCTTGGCACAGGACTATGGCTACACCTTC
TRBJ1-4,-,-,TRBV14,CASSSISGKLFF,TGTGCCAGCAGCTCCATTTCAGGAAAACTGTTTTTT
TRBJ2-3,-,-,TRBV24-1,CATSFTDTQYF,TGTGCCACCTCCTTCACAGATACGCAGTATTTT
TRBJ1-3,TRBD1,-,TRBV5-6,CASSLFPGTATWNTIYF,TGTGCCAGCAGCTTATTCCCGGGGACAGCCACATGGAACACCATATATTTT
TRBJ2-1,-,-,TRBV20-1,CSAGTTDEQFF,TGCAGTGCCGGGACAACTGATGAGCAGTTCTTC